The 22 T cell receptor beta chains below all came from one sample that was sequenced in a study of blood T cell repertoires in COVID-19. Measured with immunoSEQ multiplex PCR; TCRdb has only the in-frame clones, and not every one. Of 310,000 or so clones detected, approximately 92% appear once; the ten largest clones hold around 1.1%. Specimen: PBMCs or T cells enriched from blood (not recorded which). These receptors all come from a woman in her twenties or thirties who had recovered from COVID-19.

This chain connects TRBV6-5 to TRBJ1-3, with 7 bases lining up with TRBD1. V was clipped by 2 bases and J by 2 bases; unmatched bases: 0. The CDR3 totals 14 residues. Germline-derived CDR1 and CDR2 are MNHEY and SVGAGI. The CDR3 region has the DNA TGTGCCAGCAGTTACCAGGGGGCTGGAAACACCATATATTTT. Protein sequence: CASSYQGAGNTIYF.

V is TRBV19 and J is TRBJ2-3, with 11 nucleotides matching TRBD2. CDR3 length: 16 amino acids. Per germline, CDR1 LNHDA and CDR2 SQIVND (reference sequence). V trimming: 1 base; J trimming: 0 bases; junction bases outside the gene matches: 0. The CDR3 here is CASSIVAGGSTDTQYF. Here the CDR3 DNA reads TGTGCCAGTAGTATAGTAGCGGGAGGGAGCACAGATACGCAGTATTTT.

The CDR3 region has the DNA TGTGCCAGCAGTTTACGAGGGGGCAAGGATGAGCAGTTCTTC. This codes for CASSLRGGKDEQFF. This chain uses TRBV28 with TRBJ2-1; 7 nucleotides match TRBD1. CDR1 MDHEN and CDR2 SYDVKM come from the germline V gene. The CDR3 covers 14 residues. Trimming removed 2 bases from V and 8 bases from J; junction bases left unmatched: 6.

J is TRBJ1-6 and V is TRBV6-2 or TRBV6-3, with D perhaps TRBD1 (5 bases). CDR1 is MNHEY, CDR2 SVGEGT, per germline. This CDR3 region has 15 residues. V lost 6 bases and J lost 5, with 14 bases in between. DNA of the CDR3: TGTGCCAGCAGCTCAACTGGGGCGAATAATTCACCCCTCCACTTT. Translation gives CASSSTGANNSPLHF.

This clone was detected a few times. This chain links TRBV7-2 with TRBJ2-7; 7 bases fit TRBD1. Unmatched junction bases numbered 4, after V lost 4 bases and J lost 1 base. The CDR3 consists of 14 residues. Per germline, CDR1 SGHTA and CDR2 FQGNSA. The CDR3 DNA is TGTGCCAGCAGCTCTGGGACAGCTTCCTACGAGCAGTACTTC. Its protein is CASSSGTASYEQYF.

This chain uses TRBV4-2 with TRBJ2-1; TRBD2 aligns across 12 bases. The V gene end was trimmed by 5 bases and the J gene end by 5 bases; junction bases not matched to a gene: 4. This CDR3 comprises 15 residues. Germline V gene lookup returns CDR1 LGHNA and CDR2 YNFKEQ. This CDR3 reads CASSKRLAGDNEQFF. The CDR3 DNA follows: TGTGCCAGCAGCAAACGACTAGCGGGAGACAATGAGCAGTTCTTC.

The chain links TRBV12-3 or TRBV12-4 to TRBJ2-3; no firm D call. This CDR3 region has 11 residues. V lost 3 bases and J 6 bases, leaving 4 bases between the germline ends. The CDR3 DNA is TGTGCCAGCAGTTTCTCCGATACGCAGTATTTT. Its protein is CASSFSDTQYF.

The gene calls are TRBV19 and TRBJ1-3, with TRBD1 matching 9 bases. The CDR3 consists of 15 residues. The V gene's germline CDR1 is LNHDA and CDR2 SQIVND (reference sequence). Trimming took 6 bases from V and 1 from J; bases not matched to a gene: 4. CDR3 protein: CASRKQGASGNTIYF. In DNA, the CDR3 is TGTGCCAGTAGAAAACAGGGGGCATCTGGAAACACCATATATTTT.

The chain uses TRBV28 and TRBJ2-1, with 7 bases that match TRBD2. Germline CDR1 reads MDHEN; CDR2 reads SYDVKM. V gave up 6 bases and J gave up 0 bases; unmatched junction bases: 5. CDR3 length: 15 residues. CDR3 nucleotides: TGTGCCAGCAGACAGACGGGAGGCTCCTACAATGAGCAGTTCTTC. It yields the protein CASRQTGGSYNEQFF.

The CDR3 DNA follows: TGTGCCAGCAGTTTTTTCCCCCAACAGAGCTCCTACAATGAGCAGTTCTTC. This gives the protein CASSFFPQQSSYNEQFF. The V and J genes are TRBV28 and TRBJ2-1; D not certain. CDR3 size: 17 residues. Germline V gene data show CDR1 as MDHEN and CDR2 as SYDVKM. V lost 3 bases and J lost 0, with 15 bases in between.

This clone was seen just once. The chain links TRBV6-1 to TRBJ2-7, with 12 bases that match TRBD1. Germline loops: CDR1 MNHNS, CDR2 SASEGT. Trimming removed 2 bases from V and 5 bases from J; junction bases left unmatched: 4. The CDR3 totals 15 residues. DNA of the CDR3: TGTGCCAGCAGTGAAAGGGACAGGGGGCTGAACGAGCAGTACTTC. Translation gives CASSERDRGLNEQYF.

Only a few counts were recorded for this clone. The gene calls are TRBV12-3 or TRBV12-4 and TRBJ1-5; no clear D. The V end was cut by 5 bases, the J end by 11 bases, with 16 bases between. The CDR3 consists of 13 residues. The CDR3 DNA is TGTGCCAGCAGTCCTAGTCGGCACAACTCCCAGCATTTT. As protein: CASSPSRHNSQHF.

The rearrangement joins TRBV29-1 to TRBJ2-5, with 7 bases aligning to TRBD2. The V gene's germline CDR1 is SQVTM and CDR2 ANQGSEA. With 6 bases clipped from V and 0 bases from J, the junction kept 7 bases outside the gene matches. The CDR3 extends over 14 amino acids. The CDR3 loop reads CSVELATHQETQYF. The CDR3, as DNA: TGCAGCGTCGAACTAGCGACCCACCAAGAGACCCAGTACTTC.

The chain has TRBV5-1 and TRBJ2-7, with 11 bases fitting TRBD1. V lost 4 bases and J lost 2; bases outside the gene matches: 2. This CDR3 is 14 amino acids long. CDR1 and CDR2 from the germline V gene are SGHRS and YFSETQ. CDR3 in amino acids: CASSTGQGAYEQYF. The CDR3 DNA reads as TGCGCCAGCAGCACGGGACAGGGGGCCTACGAGCAGTACTTC.

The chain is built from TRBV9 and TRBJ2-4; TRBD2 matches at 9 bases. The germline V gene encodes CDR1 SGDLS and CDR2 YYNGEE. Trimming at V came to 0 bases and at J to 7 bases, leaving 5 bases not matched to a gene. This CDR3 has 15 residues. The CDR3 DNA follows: TGTGCCAGCAGCGTAGGGGCGGGAGGGCCCAACATTCAGTACTTC. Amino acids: CASSVGAGGPNIQYF.

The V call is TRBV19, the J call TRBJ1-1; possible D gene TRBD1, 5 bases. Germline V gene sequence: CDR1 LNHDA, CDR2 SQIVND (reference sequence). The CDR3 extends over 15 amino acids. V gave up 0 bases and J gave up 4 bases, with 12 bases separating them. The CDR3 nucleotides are TGTGCCAGTAGTATAGACCTCAGGGCCGGCACTGAAGCTTTCTTT. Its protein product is CASSIDLRAGTEAFF. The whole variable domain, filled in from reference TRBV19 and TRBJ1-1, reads DGGITQSPKYLFRKEGQNVTLSCEQNLNHDAMYWYRQDPGQGLRLIYYSQIVNDFQKGDIAEGYSVSREKKESFPLTVTSAQKNPTAFYLCASSIDLRAGTEAFFGQGTRLTVV.

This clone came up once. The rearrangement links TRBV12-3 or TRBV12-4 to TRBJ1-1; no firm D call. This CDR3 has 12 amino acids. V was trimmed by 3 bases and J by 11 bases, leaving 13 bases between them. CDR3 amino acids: CASSFHAVSAFF. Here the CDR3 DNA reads TGTGCCAGCAGTTTCCATGCGGTTAGCGCTTTCTTT.

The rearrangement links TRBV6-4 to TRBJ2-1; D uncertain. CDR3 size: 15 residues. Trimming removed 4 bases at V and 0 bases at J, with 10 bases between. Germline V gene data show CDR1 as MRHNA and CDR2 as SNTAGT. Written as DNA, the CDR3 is TGTGCCAGCAGTGGACTCCCTCGCTCCTACAATGAGCAGTTCTTC. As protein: CASSGLPRSYNEQFF.

This chain's CDR3 is CATSRVTGGPYNEQFF. The CDR3 DNA sequence: TGTGCCACCAGCAGAGTTACAGGGGGACCCTACAATGAGCAGTTCTTC. V and J are TRBV15 and TRBJ2-1; 8 bases fit TRBD1. CDR1 and CDR2 (germline): LNHNV, YYDKDF (reference sequence). This CDR3 is 16 amino acids long. Unmatched junction bases numbered 4, after V lost 1 base and J lost 2 bases.

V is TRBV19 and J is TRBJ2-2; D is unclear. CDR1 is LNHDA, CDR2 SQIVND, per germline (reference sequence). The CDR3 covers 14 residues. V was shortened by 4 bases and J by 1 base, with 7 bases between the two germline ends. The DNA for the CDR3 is TGTGCCAGTAGTAGTTACATGAACACCGGGGAGCTGTTTTTT. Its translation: CASSSYMNTGELFF. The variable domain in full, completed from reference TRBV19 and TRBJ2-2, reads DGGITQSPKYLFRKEGQNVTLSCEQNLNHDAMYWYRQDPGQGLRLIYYSQIVNDFQKGDIAEGYSVSREKKESFPLTVTSAQKNPTAFYLCASSSYMNTGELFFGEGSRLTVL.

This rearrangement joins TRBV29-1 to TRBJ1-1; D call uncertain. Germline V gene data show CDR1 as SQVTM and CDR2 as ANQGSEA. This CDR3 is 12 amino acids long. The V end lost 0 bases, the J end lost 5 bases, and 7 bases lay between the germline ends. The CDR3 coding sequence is TGCAGCGTTGAAGAGGGAGGGACTGAAGCTTTCTTT. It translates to CSVEEGGTEAFF.

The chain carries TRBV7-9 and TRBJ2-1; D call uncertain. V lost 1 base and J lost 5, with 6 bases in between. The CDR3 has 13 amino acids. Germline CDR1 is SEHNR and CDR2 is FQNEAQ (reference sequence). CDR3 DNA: TGTGCCAGCAGCTTAGTTTATCACAATGAGCAGTTCTTC. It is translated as CASSLVYHNEQFF.